This entry lists 27 T cell receptor beta chains sequenced from one sample in a study of blood T cells in healthy people across ages. A second PCR of roughly 7 to 11 cycles used a sample-barcoded 5' primer and a J-beta primer mix. MiXCR was run by TCRdb on the 5' RACE reads, yielding one entry per CDR3 protein. The table shows 750,000 to 950,000 distinct CDR3 sequences, with approximately 32% occurring only once. This same sample was also part of a study on T cells of mothers and their children.

Sequencing was done on a sample of blood. These receptors were collected from a middle-aged woman in good health.

About this clonotype itself: The junction shows a germline mismatch at one end, possibly a read error. V is TRBV7-2 and J is TRBJ2-1; the D is unclear. CDR1 and CDR2 from the germline V gene are SGHTA and FQGNSA. CDR3 length: 12 amino acids. The CDR3 nucleotides are TGTGCCAGCAACTTAGGCGACAATGAGCAGTTCTTC. It is translated as CASNLGDNEQFF.

This clonotype was seen only once. The chain combines TRBV29-1 with TRBJ1-2, with 9 nucleotides matching TRBD1. CDR1 and CDR2 (germline): SQVTM, ANQGSEA. The CDR3 contains 13 residues. The V gene end was trimmed by 4 bases and the J gene end by 4 bases; junction bases not matched to a gene: 4. The CDR3 reads CSVVTGGFYGYTF. CDR3 DNA sequence: TGCAGCGTTGTTACAGGGGGCTTCTATGGCTACACCTTC.

This clonotype appeared many times. The gene calls are TRBV29-1 and TRBJ2-1, with D possibly matching TRBD1 (5 bases). Trimming stripped 2 bases from V and 5 bases from J, with 19 bases between. Per germline, CDR1 SQVTM and CDR2 ANQGSEA. The CDR3 extends over 16 amino acids. CDR3 loop: CSVETLAQGYDNEQFF. The CDR3 nucleotides read TGCAGCGTTGAAACCTTAGCCCAGGGTTACGACAATGAGCAGTTCTTC.

Concerning this clonotype itself: One end of the junction does not line up with germline, which may come from a read error. The chain has TRBV20-1 and TRBJ2-1; TRBD2 matches 9 bases. Germline values: CDR1 DFQATT, CDR2 SNEGSKA (reference sequence). The CDR3 loop spans 14 amino acids. CDR3 region: CSAQAGGTYNGQFF. CDR3 DNA sequence: TGCAGTGCTCAAGCGGGGGGAACCTACAATGGGCAGTTCTTC.

This clonotype has just a few counts. At one of its ends the junction is not consistent with the germline gene, which may arise from a read error. The V call is TRBV27, the J call TRBJ2-7, with a tentative D call TRBD1 (5 bases). This CDR3 is built from 14 residues. Germline CDR1 is MNHEY and CDR2 is SMNVEV (reference sequence). The CDR3 DNA is TGTACCAGCAGTGAGAGTAGGGGCCCCTACGAGCAGTACTTC. This translates into CTSSESRGPYEQYF.

A remark on this clonotype: Since the CDR3 does not end with the conserved phenylalanine or tryptophan, this likely comes from a read error. V usage is TRBV9 and J usage is TRBJ2-1; 8 bases are shared with TRBD1. The J segment lost 8 bases and the V segment lost 3 bases, leaving 13 bases of the junction unmatched. Germline V lookup: CDR1 SGDLS, CDR2 YYNGEE. This CDR3 has 16 amino acids. The CDR3 bases are TGTGCCAGCAGCGATCCACAGGGGGGACAGGTAGATGAGCAGTTCTCC. Amino acid sequence: CASSDPQGGQVDEQFS.

The sample holds one count of this clonotype. V gene TRBV4-1 combines with J gene TRBJ1-5, with TRBD1 identical over 9 bases. Germline assignment: CDR1 MGHRA and CDR2 YSYEKL. V dropped 0 bases and J dropped 5; count of bases not matched to a gene: 5. The CDR3 totals 16 residues. CDR3 residues: CASSQDGGQGYQPQHF. For the CDR3, the DNA is TGCGCCAGCAGCCAAGATGGGGGACAGGGATATCAGCCCCAGCATTTT.

The chain links TRBV3-1 to TRBJ2-4; the match to TRBD1 covers 7 bases. Trimming removed 7 bases from V and 3 bases from J; junction bases left unmatched: 6. CDR3 length: 14 amino acids. The germline CDR1 and CDR2 sequences are LGHDT and YNNKEL (reference sequence). The CDR3, as DNA: TGTGCCAGCACTGAAGCAGGGGGCAAAAACATTCAGTACTTC. Its protein is CASTEAGGKNIQYF.

This clonotype was found a few times. J is TRBJ1-5 and V is TRBV4-1; D gene ambiguous. In germline, CDR1 is MGHRA, CDR2 YSYEKL. V lost 2 bases and J lost 7, with 21 bases in between. This CDR3 is built from 17 residues. The CDR3 DNA is TGCGCCAGCAGCCAACTCCCCGTGGGGTTACCTGAGCAGCCCCAGCATTTT. It is translated as CASSQLPVGLPEQPQHF.

The chain couples TRBV6-6 to TRBJ2-5, with TRBD2 matching over 7 bases. The J call is in doubt because the DNA end fits TRBJ2-7 better. The CDR3 runs 14 residues. Per the germline V gene, CDR1 is MNHNY and CDR2 is SVGAGI (reference sequence). CDR3 DNA sequence: TGTGCCAGCAGTTACGGGGCAGGGAGGGACGAGCAGTACTTC. It encodes CASSYGAGRDEQYF.

V usage is TRBV3-1 and J usage is TRBJ1-2; D call uncertain. Per the germline V gene, CDR1 is LGHDT and CDR2 is YNNKEL (reference sequence). V was clipped by 3 bases and J by 4 bases, with 9 bases between them. The CDR3 length is 13 residues. CDR3 region: CASSHNSFYGYTF. The CDR3 DNA sequence: TGTGCCAGCAGCCATAACAGCTTCTATGGCTACACCTTC. Full variable domain (remainder filled in from reference TRBV3-1 and TRBJ1-2): DTAVSQTPKYLVTQMGNDKSIKCEQNLGHDTMYWYKQDSKKFLKIMFSYNNKELIINETVPNRFSPKSPDKAHLNLHINSLELGDSAVYFCASSHNSFYGYTFGSGTRLTVV.

In its sample, this clonotype was seen once. This may come from a read error, since a much larger clone is one base off. This chain links TRBV24-1 with TRBJ2-3; 10 positions match TRBD2. Germline loops: CDR1 KGHDR, CDR2 SFDVKD. The length of the CDR3 is 16 residues. The CDR3 here is CATCDPTGLAADTQYF. CDR3 sequence (DNA): TGTGCCACCTGTGATCCGACCGGACTAGCGGCAGATACGCAGTATTTT.

This chain links TRBV19 with TRBJ2-4; TRBD1 matches at 9 bases. With 5 bases clipped from V and 15 bases from J, the junction kept 8 bases outside the gene matches. This CDR3 region has 12 residues. In germline, CDR1 is LNHDA, CDR2 SQIVND (reference sequence). The CDR3: CASSSPGQGPYF. In DNA, the CDR3 is TGTGCCAGTAGTTCACCCGGACAGGGGCCGTACTTC. Together with reference TRBV19 and TRBJ2-4, the CDR3 gives the full variable domain: DGGITQSPKYLFRKEGQNVTLSCEQNLNHDAMYWYRQDPGQGLRLIYYSQIVNDFQKGDIAEGYSVSREKKESFPLTVTSAQKNPTAFYLCASSSPGQGPYFGAGTRLSVL.

The chain recombines TRBV5-5 with TRBJ1-4; D is uncertain. This CDR3 is 15 amino acids long. Trimming cost V 0 bases and J 5 bases, with 11 bases left between them. Germline assignment: CDR1 SGHKS and CDR2 YYEKEE (reference sequence). DNA for the CDR3: TGTGCCAGCAGCTTGGTCGAGGGCCAGAATGAAAAACTGTTTTTT. Its translation: CASSLVEGQNEKLFF.

The chain links TRBV12-3 or TRBV12-4 to TRBJ2-3; the D gene is possibly TRBD2 (5 bases). V was clipped by 7 bases and J by 5 bases, with 16 bases between them. The CDR3 loop spans 14 amino acids. The CDR3 coding sequence is TGTGCCAGCACCTTGAGAGTGGCGGGAGATACGCAGTATTTT. It yields the protein CASTLRVAGDTQYF.

This chain connects TRBV7-8 to TRBJ2-7, with 9 nucleotides matching TRBD1. The V and J ends lost 6 bases and 5 bases, in that order; junction bases with no gene match: 11. Germline lookup yields CDR1 SGHVS and CDR2 FQNEAQ. The CDR3 is 15 residues long. CDR3 residues: CASRDRGSSGDEQYF. The DNA of the CDR3 is TGTGCCAGCAGGGACAGGGGAAGTTCTGGGGACGAGCAGTACTTC.

This clonotype was found a few times. The chain carries TRBV9 and TRBJ1-4; D gene unclear. V was shortened by 0 bases and J by 0 bases, with 12 bases between the two germline ends. Germline-derived CDR1 and CDR2 are SGDLS and YYNGEE. The CDR3 extends over 17 amino acids. This chain's CDR3 is CASSVGWDIATNEKLFF. The CDR3 DNA reads as TGTGCCAGCAGCGTAGGGTGGGATATCGCAACTAATGAAAAACTGTTTTTT.

The chain joins TRBV20-1 to TRBJ1-6; D gene unclear. V gave up 0 bases and J gave up 5 bases, with 11 bases separating them. Germline V gene sequence: CDR1 DFQATT, CDR2 SNEGSKA (reference sequence). This CDR3 has 15 residues. The CDR3 bases are TGCAGTGCTAGAGATACCGGGAGAAATAATTCACCCCTCCACTTT. Amino acids: CSARDTGRNNSPLHF.

V is TRBV4-3 and J is TRBJ2-3; 8 bases agree with TRBD2. The CDR3 loop spans 15 amino acids. CDR1 LGHNA and CDR2 YSLEER come from the germline V gene. The V gene end was trimmed by 2 bases and the J gene end by 4 bases; junction bases not matched to a gene: 5. For the CDR3, the DNA is TGCGCCAGCAGCCAACCCGGGGGGGAGGCAGATACGCAGTATTTT. Its protein is CASSQPGGEADTQYF.

This clonotype has only a few counts. The genes are TRBV20-1 and TRBJ1-5, with TRBD1 matching over 7 bases. Trimming cost V 3 bases and J 0 bases; bases outside gene matches: 8. The CDR3 length is 16 residues. CDR1 is DFQATT and CDR2 is SNEGSKA in the germline V gene (reference sequence). CDR3 sequence (DNA): TGCAGTGCTAGTGGGGGACAGCGAACTAGCAATCAGCCCCAGCATTTT. Translation gives CSASGGQRTSNQPQHF.

This chain uses TRBV7-9 with TRBJ1-1; 9 positions agree with TRBD1. The trim removed 4 bases at V and 1 base at J, leaving 4 bases unmatched. Per the germline V gene, CDR1 is SEHNR and CDR2 is FQNEAQ (reference sequence). The CDR3 is 15 amino acids. CDR3 in amino acids: CASSSRQGGNTEAFF. CDR3 nucleotides: TGTGCCAGCAGCTCACGACAGGGGGGGAACACTGAAGCTTTCTTT.

This clonotype was picked up a small number of times. This rearrangement joins TRBV14 to TRBJ2-5; no clear D gene. Germline assignment: CDR1 SGHDN and CDR2 FVKESK. V lost 1 base, J lost 4 bases, and 10 bases lay in between. The CDR3 is 14 residues long. For the CDR3, the DNA is TGTGCCAGCAGCCAAGTCGGGTTTATAGAGACCCAGTACTTC. This sequence encodes CASSQVGFIETQYF.

As regards this clonotype: One base away lies a much larger clone, so this may be a sequencing read error. The J gene is TRBJ1-5, the V gene TRBV5-1; TRBD1 agrees at 9 bases. The CDR3 is 17 amino acids. The germline V gene encodes CDR1 SGHRS and CDR2 YFSETQ. CDR3 residues: CASSLDRGPPINQPRHF. CDR3 bases: TGCGCCAGCAGCTTGGACAGGGGGCCCCCCATTAATCAGCCCCGGCATTTT.

This clonotype was picked up many times. The V call is TRBV28, the J call TRBJ1-2, with D unresolved. The CDR3 has 13 amino acids. V was cut by 7 bases and J by 4 bases, with 13 bases left in between. Germline V gene sequence: CDR1 MDHEN, CDR2 SYDVKM. In DNA, the CDR3 is TGTGCCAGCACTAGGGCAGGAGTCTATGGCTACACCTTC. As protein: CASTRAGVYGYTF.

Notes on this clonotype: A much larger clone lies a single base off, so this may be a read error. V and J are TRBV29-1 and TRBJ2-7; D assignment may be TRBD1 or TRBD2 (5 bases each). There are 14 residues in the CDR3. The V gene's germline CDR1 is SQVTM and CDR2 ANQGSEA. The CDR3 DNA is TGCCGCGTTGCCCGGGACGGGACCTCCTACGAGCAGTACTTC. Translation: CRVARDGTSYEQYF.

Worth noting for this clonotype: This may be a read error, as it is one base from a much larger clone. The chain recombines TRBV12-3 or TRBV12-4 with TRBJ1-5; 7 bases are a match to TRBD1. CDR3 length equals 14 residues. CDR3 in DNA: TGTACCAGCAGAAGACAGGGTGGCAATCAGCCCCAGCATTTT. This translates into CTSRRQGGNQPQHF.

This clonotype was counted a few times. At one end, the junction sequence differs from germline, possibly due to a read error. J is TRBJ2-6 and V is TRBV20-1; D might be TRBD1 (6 bases). CDR1 is DFQATT, CDR2 SNEGSKA, per germline (reference sequence). The CDR3 extends over 14 amino acids. The CDR3 coding sequence is TGCAGTGCTAGCAGGGCAGTGGGGGCCAACGTCCGGACTTTC. Residues: CSASRAVGANVRTF.